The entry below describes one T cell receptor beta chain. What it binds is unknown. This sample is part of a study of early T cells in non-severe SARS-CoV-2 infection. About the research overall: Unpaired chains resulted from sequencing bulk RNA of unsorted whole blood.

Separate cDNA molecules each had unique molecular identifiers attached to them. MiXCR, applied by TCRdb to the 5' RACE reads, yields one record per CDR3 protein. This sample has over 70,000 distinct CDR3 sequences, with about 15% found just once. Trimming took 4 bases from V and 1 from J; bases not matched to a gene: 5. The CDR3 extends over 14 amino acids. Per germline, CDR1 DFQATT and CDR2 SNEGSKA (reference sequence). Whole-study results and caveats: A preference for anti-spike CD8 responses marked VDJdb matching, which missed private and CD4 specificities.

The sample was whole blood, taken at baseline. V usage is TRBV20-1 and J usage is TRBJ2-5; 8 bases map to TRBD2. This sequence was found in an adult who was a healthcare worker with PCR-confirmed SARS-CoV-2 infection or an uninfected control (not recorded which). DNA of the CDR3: TGCAGTGCTATCTCCGGGACTAGCCAAGAGACCCAGTACTTC. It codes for CSAISGTSQETQYF.